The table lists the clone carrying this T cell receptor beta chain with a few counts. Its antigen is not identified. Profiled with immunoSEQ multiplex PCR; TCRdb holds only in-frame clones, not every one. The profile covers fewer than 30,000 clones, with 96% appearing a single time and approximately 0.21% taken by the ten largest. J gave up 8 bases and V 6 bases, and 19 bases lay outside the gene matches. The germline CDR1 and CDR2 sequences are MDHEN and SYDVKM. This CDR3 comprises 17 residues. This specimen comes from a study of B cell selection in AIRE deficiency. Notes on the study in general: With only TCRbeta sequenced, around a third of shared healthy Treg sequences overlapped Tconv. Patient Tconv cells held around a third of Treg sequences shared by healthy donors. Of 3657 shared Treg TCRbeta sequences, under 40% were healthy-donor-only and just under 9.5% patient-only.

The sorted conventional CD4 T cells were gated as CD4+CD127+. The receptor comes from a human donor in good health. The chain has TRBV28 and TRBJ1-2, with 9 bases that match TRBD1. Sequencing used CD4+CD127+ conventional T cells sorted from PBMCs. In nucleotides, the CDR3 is TGTGCCAGCAGCCCCACCATAGGGACAGGGAAAAAAGACGGCTACACCTTC. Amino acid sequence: CASSPTIGTGKKDGYTF.